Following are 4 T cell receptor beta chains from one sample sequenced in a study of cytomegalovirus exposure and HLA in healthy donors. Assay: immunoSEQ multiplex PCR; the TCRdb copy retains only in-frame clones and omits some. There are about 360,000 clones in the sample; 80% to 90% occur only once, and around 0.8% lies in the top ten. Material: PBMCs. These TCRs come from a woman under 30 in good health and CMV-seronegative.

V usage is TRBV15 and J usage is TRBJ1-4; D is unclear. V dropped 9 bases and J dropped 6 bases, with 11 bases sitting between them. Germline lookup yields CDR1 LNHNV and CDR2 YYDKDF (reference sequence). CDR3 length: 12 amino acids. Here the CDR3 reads CATGEEDEKLFF. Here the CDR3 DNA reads TGTGCCACTGGGGAGGAGGATGAAAAACTGTTTTTT.

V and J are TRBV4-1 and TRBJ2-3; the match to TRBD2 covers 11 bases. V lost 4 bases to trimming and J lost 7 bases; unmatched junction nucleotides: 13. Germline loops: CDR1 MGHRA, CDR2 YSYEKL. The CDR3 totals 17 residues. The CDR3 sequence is CASSPGATSGNINTQYF. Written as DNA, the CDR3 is TGCGCCAGCAGCCCGGGCGCGACTAGCGGGAATATAAATACGCAGTATTTT.

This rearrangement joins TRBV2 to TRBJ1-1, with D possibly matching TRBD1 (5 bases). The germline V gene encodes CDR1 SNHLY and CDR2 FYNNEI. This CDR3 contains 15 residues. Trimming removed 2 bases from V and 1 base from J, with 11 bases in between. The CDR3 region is CASSEWHGQNTEAFF. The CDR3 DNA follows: TGTGCCAGCAGTGAATGGCACGGACAGAACACTGAAGCTTTCTTT.

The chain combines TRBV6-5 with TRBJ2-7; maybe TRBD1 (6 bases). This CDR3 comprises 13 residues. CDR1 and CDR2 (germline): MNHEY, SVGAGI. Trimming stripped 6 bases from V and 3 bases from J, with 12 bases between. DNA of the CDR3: TGTGCCAGCAGGGGCAGGGGAGACTACGAGCAGTACTTC. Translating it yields CASRGRGDYEQYF.